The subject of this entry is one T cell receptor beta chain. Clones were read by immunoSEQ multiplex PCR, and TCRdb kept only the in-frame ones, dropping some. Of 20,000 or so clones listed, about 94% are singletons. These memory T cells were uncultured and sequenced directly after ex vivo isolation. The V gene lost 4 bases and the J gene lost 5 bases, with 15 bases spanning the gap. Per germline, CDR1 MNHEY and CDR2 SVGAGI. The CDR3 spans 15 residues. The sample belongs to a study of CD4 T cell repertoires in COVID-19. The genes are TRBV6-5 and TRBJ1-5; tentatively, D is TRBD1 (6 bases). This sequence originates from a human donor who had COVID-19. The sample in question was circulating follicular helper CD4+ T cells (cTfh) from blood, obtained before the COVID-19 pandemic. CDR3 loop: CASSSAGGGYQPQHF. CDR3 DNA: TGTGCCAGCAGTTCAGCGGGGGGCGGCTATCAGCCCCAGCATTTT.